What follows are 22 T cell receptor beta chains derived from one specimen sequenced in a study of HIV-infected patients and healthy controls. Whole blood was used without fractionation, so all unsorted peripheral T cells were included. Alpha and beta constant-region primers primed reverse transcription of about 0.5 ug RNA. Separate chain-specific third strand synthesis with multiplexing indices produced the alpha and beta libraries. Each CDR3 protein is one row after TCRdb ran MiXCR on the 5' RACE reads. This sample carries 18,000 or so distinct CDR3 sequences, 9.5% to 15% of them seen once, and the ten largest clones take 11%. Sequencing was performed on blood. Receptor source: an adult in good health.

This clonotype was detected ten times or more. The chain employs TRBV20-1 and TRBJ1-5; D gene ambiguous. The CDR3 spans 12 residues. Germline V gene lookup returns CDR1 DFQATT and CDR2 SNEGSKA (reference sequence). V was shortened by 2 bases and J by 6 bases, with 8 bases between the two germline ends. In DNA, the CDR3 is TGCAGTGCTAGACGCGGGGTTCAGCCCCAGCATTTT. Protein sequence: CSARRGVQPQHF.

This clonotype is medium-sized (0.01 to 0.1%) by share. This rearrangement joins TRBV6-6 to TRBJ2-7; possibly TRBD1 for D (5 bases). This CDR3 contains 13 residues. Trimming shortened V by 3 bases and J by 4 bases, and 10 bases separated the two germline ends. CDR1 and CDR2 (germline): MNHNY, SVGAGI (reference sequence). CDR3 residues: CASSYQGPYEQYF. The CDR3 coding sequence is TGTGCCAGCAGTTATCAGGGCCCTTACGAGCAGTACTTC.

The rearrangement joins TRBV20-1 to TRBJ2-1; 7 bases are shared with TRBD2. J lost 3 bases, V lost 3 bases, and 8 bases had no gene match. The CDR3 is made up of 15 amino acids. The V gene's germline CDR1 is DFQATT and CDR2 SNEGSKA (reference sequence). CDR3 nucleotides: TGCAGTGCTAGGGGGATGGGGGGGAGCTACAATGAGCAGTTCTTC. The encoded protein is CSARGMGGSYNEQFF.

This clonotype has a count of ten or more. The chain links TRBV28 to TRBJ2-3; TRBD2 agrees at 13 bases. Unmatched junction bases numbered 6, after V lost 5 bases and J lost 4 bases. This CDR3 spans 16 amino acids. Looked up from germline, CDR1 is MDHEN and CDR2 is SYDVKM. The chain's CDR3 is CASSETSGGPPDTQYF. CDR3 sequence (DNA): TGTGCCAGCAGTGAGACTAGCGGGGGGCCCCCAGATACGCAGTATTTT.

This clonotype was seen many times. The chain recombines TRBV6-5 with TRBJ1-1; D call uncertain. Trimming cost V 0 bases and J 1 base, with 18 bases left between them. Germline CDR1 and CDR2: MNHEY and SVGAGI. CDR3 length: 18 residues. The CDR3 is CASSYSLPGGGTNTEAFF. The CDR3 region has the DNA TGTGCCAGCAGTTACTCCCTCCCAGGTGGAGGTACGAACACTGAAGCTTTCTTT.

The genes are TRBV20-1 and TRBJ1-3; D call uncertain. In germline, CDR1 is DFQATT, CDR2 SNEGSKA (reference sequence). Trimming took off 2 bases at V and 4 bases at J, with 12 bases between the two ends. This CDR3 is 14 amino acids long. CDR3 nucleotides: TGCAGTGCTAGATGGCGGGGTGAAGGAAACACCATATATTTT. Translating gives CSARWRGEGNTIYF.

This clonotype was seen a handful of times. The rearrangement uses TRBV18 and TRBJ2-6; no reliable D call. The germline V gene has CDR1 KGHSH and CDR2 LQKENI. The germline V and J ends were trimmed by 5 bases and 4 bases, with 12 bases remaining between them. There are 15 residues in the CDR3. The CDR3 here is CASSEVPTGANVLTF. CDR3 DNA: TGTGCCAGCTCAGAAGTCCCGACAGGGGCCAACGTCCTGACTTTC.

This clonotype was seen a few times. The genes are TRBV6-6 and TRBJ2-3; unclear D gene. This CDR3 spans 15 amino acids. V was shortened by 5 bases and J by 3 bases, with 15 bases between the two germline ends. The germline gives CDR1 MNHNY, CDR2 SVGAGI (reference sequence). CDR3 sequence reads: CASSRWASMTDTQYF. CDR3 in DNA: TGTGCCAGCAGTCGGTGGGCAAGTATGACAGATACGCAGTATTTT.

Sample share makes this clonotype medium-sized. This rearrangement joins TRBV7-2 to TRBJ1-6, with D unclear. Trimming shortened V by 2 bases and J by 3 bases, and 11 bases separated the two germline ends. This CDR3 has 16 residues. Germline values: CDR1 SGHTA, CDR2 FQGNSA. The CDR3 nucleotides read TGTGCCAGCAGCTTAAAATGGCCGAGCTATAATTCACCCCTCCACTTT. Translation: CASSLKWPSYNSPLHF.

This clonotype was observed a few times. The CDR3 region has the DNA TGTGCCACTAGGGGGGATCTCAAAGAGACCCAGTACTTC. This encodes CATRGDLKETQYF. The chain carries TRBV28 and TRBJ2-5; D may be TRBD1 or TRBD2 (6 bases each). The CDR3 runs to 13 residues. In germline, CDR1 is MDHEN, CDR2 SYDVKM. Deletions cut 10 bases from V and 3 bases from J, with 15 bases between.

This clonotype was detected many times. The chain joins TRBV29-1 to TRBJ1-2; D unresolved. This CDR3 comprises 13 residues. V lost 6 bases and J 0 bases, leaving 11 bases between the germline ends. CDR1 SQVTM and CDR2 ANQGSEA come from the germline V gene. Written as DNA, the CDR3 is TGCAGCGTCGATGGACGGACTAACTATGGCTACACCTTC. This gives the protein CSVDGRTNYGYTF.

This clonotype has at least ten counts. The rearrangement joins TRBV7-9 to TRBJ1-1; D is possibly TRBD1 (5 bases). Germline V CDR1 and CDR2: SEHNR, FQNEAQ (reference sequence). The CDR3 sequence is 14 residues long. The ends were cut back, 6 bases at V and 4 bases at J, with 15 bases in the middle. CDR3 sequence: CASRWTNGGTEAFF. The CDR3 DNA reads as TGTGCCAGCAGGTGGACGAACGGGGGCACTGAAGCTTTCTTT.

Within the sample, this clonotype is medium-sized. J is TRBJ1-1 and V is TRBV7-2; D uncertain. The V gene lost 5 bases and the J gene lost 1 base, with 14 bases spanning the gap. CDR3 length: 15 amino acids. The germline V gene has CDR1 SGHTA and CDR2 FQGNSA. In nucleotides, the CDR3 is TGTGCCAGCAGCGCCACGATGTCTCCGAACACTGAAGCTTTCTTT. Amino acid sequence: CASSATMSPNTEAFF.

This clonotype is labeled medium-sized (0.01 to 0.1%). The V and J genes are TRBV4-3 and TRBJ2-3, with D perhaps being TRBD1 or TRBD2 (6 bases each). V was shortened by 4 bases and J by 4 bases, with 21 bases between the two germline ends. Germline CDR1 and CDR2: LGHNA and YSLEER. The CDR3 length is 17 residues. The CDR3 region has the DNA TGCGCCAGCAGCCCAAAAGGGGGGCCGAGTCCCGCAGATACGCAGTATTTT. It codes for CASSPKGGPSPADTQYF.

This clonotype has just a few counts. V is TRBV7-3 and J is TRBJ1-1; weak D call: TRBD1 (5 bases). Germline V gene lookup returns CDR1 SGHTA and CDR2 FQGTGA. The CDR3 length is 14 residues. V was shortened by 0 bases and J by 4 bases, with 9 bases between the two germline ends. The CDR3 bases are TGTGCCAGCAGCTTAACGCCGGGGGGCACTGAAGCTTTCTTT. Translated: CASSLTPGGTEAFF.

This clonotype was recorded at least ten times. The DNA of the CDR3 is TGTGCCAGCACCGTGGGGCCAAACACTGAAGCTTTCTTT. Translated: CASTVGPNTEAFF. This rearrangement joins TRBV2 to TRBJ1-1; possible D gene TRBD1, 5 bases. CDR1 SNHLY and CDR2 FYNNEI come from the germline V gene. Trimming shortened V by 7 bases and J by 2 bases, and 11 bases separated the two germline ends. The CDR3 extends over 13 amino acids.

In its sample, this clonotype was seen many times. The chain is built from TRBV20-1 and TRBJ1-1; TRBD1 agrees at 7 bases. The CDR3 is made up of 14 amino acids. Germline loops: CDR1 DFQATT, CDR2 SNEGSKA (reference sequence). V was pared by 4 bases and J by 1 base, with 6 bases of the junction left unmatched. Written as DNA, the CDR3 is TGCAGTGCTAAGGGACAGACATCGAACACTGAAGCTTTCTTT. Amino acids: CSAKGQTSNTEAFF.

This clonotype was seen a handful of times. This rearrangement joins TRBV4-3 to TRBJ2-3; D uncertain. Germline CDR1 and CDR2: LGHNA and YSLEER. The CDR3 has 14 residues. Trimming took off 0 bases at V and 1 base at J, with 5 bases between the two ends. The CDR3 protein is CASSQDGGTDTQYF. The CDR3 bases are TGCGCCAGCAGCCAAGATGGGGGCACAGATACGCAGTATTTT.

By sample fraction, this clonotype is medium-sized. J is TRBJ2-3 and V is TRBV4-2; a weak D match, TRBD1 (7 bases). CDR3 size: 15 residues. Trimming took off 2 bases at V and 3 bases at J, with 12 bases between the two ends. Germline-derived CDR1 and CDR2 are LGHNA and YNFKEQ. CDR3 in DNA: TGTGCCAGCAGCCAACAGGGGGGCCGGACAGATACGCAGTATTTT. It translates to CASSQQGGRTDTQYF.

In this sample, this clonotype turned up a few times. The chain employs TRBV7-9 and TRBJ1-4; D is uncertain. In germline, CDR1 is SEHNR, CDR2 FQNEAQ (reference sequence). The CDR3 extends over 15 amino acids. Trimming took off 4 bases at V and 5 bases at J, with 14 bases between the two ends. As DNA, the CDR3 is TGTGCCAGCAGCTCCCGATCAGCCCCGAATGAAAAACTGTTTTTT. Translated, it gives CASSSRSAPNEKLFF.

This clonotype rates as medium-sized. The CDR3 region is CASSFSGSSTDTQYF. Here the CDR3 DNA reads TGTGCCAGCAGCTTTAGCGGGAGTAGCACAGATACGCAGTATTTT. The rearrangement uses TRBV11-2 and TRBJ2-3, with 9 bases aligning to TRBD2. Germline V gene sequence: CDR1 SGHAT, CDR2 FQNNGV. The CDR3 consists of 15 residues. The ends lost 3 bases at V and 0 bases at J; junction bases unmatched: 1.

The genes are TRBV6-2 or TRBV6-3 and TRBJ1-5; the D gene is possibly TRBD1 (6 bases). The V gene's germline CDR1 is MNHEY and CDR2 SVGEGT. V lost 3 bases and J lost 2, with 8 bases in between. The CDR3 extends over 14 amino acids. The chain's CDR3 is CASSYAGGNQPQHF. CDR3 coding DNA: TGTGCCAGCAGTTATGCAGGGGGCAATCAGCCCCAGCATTTT.